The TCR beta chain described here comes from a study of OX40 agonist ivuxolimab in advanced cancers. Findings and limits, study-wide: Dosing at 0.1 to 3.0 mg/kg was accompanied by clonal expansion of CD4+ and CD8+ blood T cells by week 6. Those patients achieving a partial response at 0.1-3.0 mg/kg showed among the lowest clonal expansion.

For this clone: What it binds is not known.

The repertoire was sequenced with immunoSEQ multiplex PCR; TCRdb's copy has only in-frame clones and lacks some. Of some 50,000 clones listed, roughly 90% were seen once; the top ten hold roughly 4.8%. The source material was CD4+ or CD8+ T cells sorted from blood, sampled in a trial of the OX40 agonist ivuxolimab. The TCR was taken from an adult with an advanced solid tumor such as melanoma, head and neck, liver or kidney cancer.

The chain's CDR3 is CASSFDREPTYEQYF. The CDR3 DNA sequence: TGCGCCAGCAGCTTTGACAGGGAACCGACCTACGAGCAGTACTTC. This chain connects TRBV5-1 to TRBJ2-7; 7 bases line up with TRBD1. The V and J ends lost 2 bases and 2 bases, in that order; junction bases with no gene match: 7. The CDR3 sequence is 15 residues long. Germline V gene sequence: CDR1 SGHRS, CDR2 YFSETQ.